The rows below give T cell receptor beta chains drawn from one sample of a study of T cells after posttransplantation cyclophosphamide. The protocol was immunoSEQ multiplex PCR, while the TCRdb copy is restricted to in-frame clones and leaves out a portion. The sample carries 66,000 or so clones, 85% to 95% recorded once. Material: PBMCs. These receptors all stem from a woman aged 25-40 years in good health and a related stem cell transplant donor. CDR3s include the opening cysteine and the closing phenylalanine or tryptophan. The order of the fields is CDR3 protein, CDR3 DNA, V gene, J gene, D gene. A D gene is named only where the DNA matches it firmly.

CDR3 protein: CAIGLAGGLDTQYF; CDR3 DNA: TGTGCCATCGGGCTAGCGGGGGGGCTGGATACGCAGTATTTT; V gene: TRBV10-3; J gene: TRBJ2-3; D gene: TRBD2
CDR3 protein: CASSLEPRDYNEQFF; CDR3 DNA: TGTGCCAGCAGCTTGGAGCCCAGGGACTACAATGAGCAGTTCTTC; V gene: TRBV5-4; J gene: TRBJ2-1; D gene: NA
CDR3 protein: CASSPYPGQGIDEQFF; CDR3 DNA: TGTGCCAGCTCACCATATCCGGGACAGGGGATCGATGAGCAGTTCTTC; V gene: TRBV18; J gene: TRBJ2-1; D gene: TRBD1
CDR3 protein: CASSLNRADTGELFF; CDR3 DNA: TGCGCCAGCAGCTTGAACAGGGCGGACACCGGGGAGCTGTTTTTT; V gene: TRBV5-1; J gene: TRBJ2-2; D gene: NA
CDR3 protein: CASSPSGYGYTF; CDR3 DNA: TGTGCCAGCAGTCCTAGCGGCTATGGCTACACCTTC; V gene: TRBV27; J gene: TRBJ1-2; D gene: NA
CDR3 protein: CASRPMPGDYTQYF; CDR3 DNA: TGTGCCAGCAGACCGATGCCAGGGGACTATACGCAGTATTTT; V gene: TRBV6-5; J gene: TRBJ2-3; D gene: NA
CDR3 protein: CASSAGGSYGYTF; CDR3 DNA: TGTGCCAGCTCTGCCGGTGGTAGCTATGGCTACACCTTC; V gene: TRBV18; J gene: TRBJ1-2; D gene: NA
CDR3 protein: CASSWGDRGSTEAFF; CDR3 DNA: TGCGCCAGCAGCTGGGGTGACAGGGGGAGCACTGAAGCTTTCTTT; V gene: TRBV5-1; J gene: TRBJ1-1; D gene: TRBD1
CDR3 protein: CASSQYNGGVETQYF; CDR3 DNA: TGTGCCAGCAGCCAATATAACGGGGGGGTTGAGACCCAGTACTTC; V gene: TRBV4-2; J gene: TRBJ2-5; D gene: TRBD2
CDR3 protein: CASSLDRGSGGEQFF; CDR3 DNA: TGTGCCAGCAGCTTAGATCGAGGTAGCGGGGGGGAGCAGTTCTTC; V gene: TRBV11-2; J gene: TRBJ2-1; D gene: TRBD2
CDR3 protein: CASSSGLGRTDTQYF; CDR3 DNA: TGTGCCAGCTCATCAGGACTAGGAAGGACAGATACGCAGTATTTT; V gene: TRBV18; J gene: TRBJ2-3; D gene: TRBD2
CDR3 protein: CASSLAGTSGNIQYF; CDR3 DNA: TGCGCCAGCAGCTTGGCGGGGACTAGCGGAAACATTCAGTACTTC; V gene: TRBV5-1; J gene: TRBJ2-4; D gene: TRBD2
CDR3 protein: CASSQVMGHGYTF; CDR3 DNA: TGTGCCAGCAGCCAAGTGATGGGTCACGGCTACACCTTC; V gene: TRBV4-2; J gene: TRBJ1-2; D gene: NA